This T cell receptor (beta chain) was captured by sequencing in a study of tumor-infiltrating lymphocytes in primary liver carcinoma. This CDR3 contains 13 residues. The J segment lost 5 bases and the V segment lost 6 bases, leaving 3 bases of the junction unmatched. Germline assignment: CDR1 SGHRS and CDR2 YFSETQ. About this clonotype itself: Its antigen is not identified.

Study-level findings and limits: Tumor region pairs outstripped tumor-adjacent and tumor-blood pairs in overlap.

Researchers generated TCR beta cDNA from approximately 500 ng of total RNA, relying on a constant-region primer. Each TCR beta library was derived from three nested multiplex PCR rounds that employed slightly modified ARM-PCR. Amplification in the first two PCR rounds was performed using TRBV1-TRBV30 forward primers and a C-beta reverse primer for approximately 10 cycles each. MiXCR, run by TCRdb on the multiplex PCR reads, gives a single entry per CDR3 protein. Counted here are fewer than 350,000 distinct CDR3 sequences, roughly 60% occurring once; the ten biggest clones make up roughly 9%. Both blood RNA, taken from unsorted whole blood, and germline DNA were extracted.

The receptor was derived from a man between 40 and 49 years old with primary liver carcinoma and hepatitis B virus infection. The V call is TRBV5-1, the J call TRBJ2-1; TRBD1 matches at 9 bases. Sample: peripheral blood. The CDR3 bases are TGCGCCAGCAAAACAGGGGGCCACAATGAGCAGTTCTTC. This sequence encodes CASKTGGHNEQFF.